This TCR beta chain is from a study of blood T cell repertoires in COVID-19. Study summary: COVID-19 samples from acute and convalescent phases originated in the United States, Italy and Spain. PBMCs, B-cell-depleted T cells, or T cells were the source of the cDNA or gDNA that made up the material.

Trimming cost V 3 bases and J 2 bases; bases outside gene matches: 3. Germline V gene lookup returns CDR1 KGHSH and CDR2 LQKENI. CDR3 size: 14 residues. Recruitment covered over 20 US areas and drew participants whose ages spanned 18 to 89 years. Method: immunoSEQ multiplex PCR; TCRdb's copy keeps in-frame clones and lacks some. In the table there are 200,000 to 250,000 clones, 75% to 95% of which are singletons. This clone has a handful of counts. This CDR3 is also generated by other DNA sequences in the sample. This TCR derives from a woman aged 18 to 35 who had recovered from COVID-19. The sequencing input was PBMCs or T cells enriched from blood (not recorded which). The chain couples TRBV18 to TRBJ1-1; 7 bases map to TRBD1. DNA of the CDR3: TGTGCCAGCTCACCTCGACAGGGTAACACTGAAGCTTTCTTT. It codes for CASSPRQGNTEAFF. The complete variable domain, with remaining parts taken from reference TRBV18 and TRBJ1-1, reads NAGVMQNPRHLVRRRGQEARLRCSPMKGHSHVYWYRQLPEEGLKFMVYLQKENIIDESGMPKERFSAEFPKEGPSILRIQQVVRGDSAAYFCASSPRQGNTEAFFGQGTRLTVV.